Below are 28 T cell receptor beta chains sequenced from a single sample in a study of T cells in Graves' hyperthyroidism and ophthalmopathy. RNA transcripts were the template for amplifying TCR beta CDR3 regions. During a first-round RT-PCR of the TCR CDR3, the HTBI primer set was used. Each CDR3 protein is one row after TCRdb ran MiXCR on the multiplex PCR reads. The sample records about 560,000 distinct CDR3 sequences, 15% to 19% being singletons. Source material: blood. The receptors were gathered from a woman under 40 with Graves' hyperthyroidism.

This clonotype was counted many times. The chain uses TRBV20-1 and TRBJ2-3; 12 bases agree with TRBD2. CDR3 length: 18 residues. The junction had 12 bases not matched to a gene; V was cut back by 3 bases and J by 2 bases. From germline, CDR1 is DFQATT and CDR2 SNEGSKA (reference sequence). CDR3 coding DNA: TGCAGTGCTAGTGGACTAGCGGGAATGAGGTCCGTCACAGATACGCAGTATTTT. It specifies CSASGLAGMRSVTDTQYF.

This clonotype was detected many times. V usage is TRBV20-1 and J usage is TRBJ2-3, with 12 bases identical to TRBD2. CDR1 DFQATT and CDR2 SNEGSKA come from the germline V gene (reference sequence). With 3 bases clipped from V and 5 bases from J, the junction kept 3 bases outside the gene matches. The CDR3 runs 14 residues. The CDR3 DNA reads TGCAGTGCTAGTGGACTAGCGGGGAGAGATACGCAGTATTTT. Its protein product is CSASGLAGRDTQYF.

This clonotype was found a few times. With a much larger clone just one base away, this may be a read error. V and J are TRBV30 and TRBJ2-3; D not certain. The germline gives CDR1 GTSNPN, CDR2 SVGIG (reference sequence). Deletions cut 1 base from V and 7 bases from J, with 3 bases between. The CDR3 has 10 residues. The CDR3 region has the DNA TGTGCCTGGAGTGAAAATACGCAGTATTTT. This gives the protein CAWSENTQYF. Using reference TRBV30 and TRBJ2-3 for the parts outside the CDR3, the full variable domain is SQTIHQWPATLVQPVGSPLSLECTVEGTSNPNLYWYRQAAGRGLQLLFYSVGIGQISSEVPQNLSASRPQDRQFILSSKKLLLSDSGFYLCAWSENTQYFGPGTRLTVL.

This clonotype showed up many times. The rearrangement joins TRBV6-1 to TRBJ1-6; 7 nucleotides line up with TRBD1. The CDR3 covers 13 residues. The V segment lost 10 bases and the J segment 9 bases; nucleotides outside the gene matches: 9. Germline V gives CDR1 MNHNS, CDR2 SASEGT. The CDR3 reads CATRDSWASPLHF. The CDR3, as DNA: TGTGCCACCAGGGACAGTTGGGCTTCACCCCTCCACTTT.

This clonotype came up many times. The chain is built from TRBV20-1 and TRBJ2-7; D possibly uses TRBD1 or TRBD2 (5 bases each). This CDR3 is built from 12 residues. In germline, CDR1 is DFQATT, CDR2 SNEGSKA (reference sequence). Trimming shortened V by 2 bases and J by 3 bases, and 8 bases separated the two germline ends. CDR3 sequence reads: CSARWGNYEQYF. DNA for the CDR3: TGCAGTGCTAGATGGGGGAACTACGAGCAGTACTTC.

On this clonotype itself: A junction boundary mismatches the germline segment, possibly from a read error. The chain joins TRBV5-1 to TRBJ2-7; no clear D gene. Germline assignment: CDR1 SGHRS and CDR2 YFSETQ. The CDR3 has 11 amino acids. The chain's CDR3 is CAGSLLDEQYF. CDR3 DNA sequence: TGCGCCGGCAGCTTGTTGGACGAGCAGTACTTC. Full variable domain (rest looked up from reference TRBV5-1 and TRBJ2-7): KAGVTQTPRYLIKTRGQQVTLSCSPISGHRSVSWYQQTPGQGLQFLFEYFSETQRNKGNFPGRFSGRQFSNSRSEMNVSTLELGDSALYLCAGSLLDEQYFGPGTRLTVT.

This clonotype came up a few times. The rearrangement uses TRBV20-1 and TRBJ2-4; 12 bases are shared with TRBD2. The germline V gene encodes CDR1 DFQATT and CDR2 SNEGSKA (reference sequence). This CDR3 comprises 16 residues. V shed 2 bases and J 6 bases; nucleotides not matched to a gene: 8. The CDR3 region is CSARRLAGEVGNIQYF. As DNA, the CDR3 is TGCAGTGCTAGACGACTAGCGGGAGAAGTTGGAAACATTCAGTACTTC.

This clonotype was seen ten or more times. The V and J genes are TRBV20-1 and TRBJ2-2; D not certain. This CDR3 region has 17 residues. Trimming removed 4 bases from V and 3 bases from J, with 21 bases in between. Germline CDR1 reads DFQATT; CDR2 reads SNEGSKA (reference sequence). The CDR3 nucleotides are TGCAGTGCTATTGGACCCTTAGCCAATGTTCACACCGGGGAGCTGTTTTTT. This translates into CSAIGPLANVHTGELFF.

The V gene is TRBV6-1, the J gene TRBJ1-2, with 7 bases aligning to TRBD1. The CDR3 totals 15 residues. Germline CDR1 reads MNHNS; CDR2 reads SASEGT. Germline trimming cut 7 bases from V and 3 bases from J; bases unmatched to any gene: 11. Here the CDR3 reads CASTTRDSSYYGYTF. The CDR3 DNA is TGTGCCAGCACAACTAGGGACAGCTCATACTATGGCTACACCTTC.

Worth noting for this clonotype: The junction and the germline gene differ at one end; a read error may be behind it. CDR3 in DNA: TGTGCCAGCAGTGACCCACAGGGGAGGACCACTGGAGCTTTCTTT. Protein product: CASSDPQGRTTGAFF. The V and J genes are TRBV25-1 and TRBJ1-1; 7 bases fit TRBD1. The CDR3 length is 15 residues. The germline V gene has CDR1 MGHDK and CDR2 SYGVNS.

This clonotype has a count of ten or more. The chain joins TRBV30 to TRBJ2-7; D is unclear. The CDR3 runs to 14 residues. Per the germline V gene, CDR1 is GTSNPN and CDR2 is SVGIG (reference sequence). Trimming took off 0 bases at V and 5 bases at J, with 14 bases between the two ends. As DNA, the CDR3 is TGTGCCTGGAGTGTCGAAGCGTTGGTCAACGAGCAGTACTTC. This codes for CAWSVEALVNEQYF.

The J gene is TRBJ1-5, the V gene TRBV9; the D is unclear. Trimming removed 5 bases at V and 3 bases at J, with 12 bases between. Germline V gives CDR1 SGDLS, CDR2 YYNGEE. The CDR3 totals 14 residues. The CDR3 bases are TGTGCCAGCAGTGCAGACGGATACAATCAGCCCCAGCATTTT. Protein product: CASSADGYNQPQHF.

This clonotype was seen many times. V and J are TRBV27 and TRBJ2-1; the D gene is possibly TRBD2 (5 bases). CDR1 and CDR2 from the germline V gene are MNHEY and SMNVEV (reference sequence). Trimming cost V 2 bases and J 3 bases, with 14 bases left between them. The CDR3 covers 16 residues. The CDR3 spells CASSLRVGLGYNEQFF. CDR3 nucleotides: TGTGCCAGCAGTTTAAGAGTCGGACTGGGCTACAATGAGCAGTTCTTC.

The chain is built from TRBV27 and TRBJ2-6; unclear D gene. Trimming shortened V by 5 bases and J by 0 bases, and 11 bases separated the two germline ends. Germline-derived CDR1 and CDR2 are MNHEY and SMNVEV (reference sequence). CDR3 size: 16 residues. Here the CDR3 reads CASSPTDTSGANVLTF. DNA for the CDR3: TGTGCCAGCAGTCCAACCGACACCTCTGGGGCCAACGTCCTGACTTTC.

CDR3 nucleotides: TGTGCCAGCAGCTTAGGGGGACTGCCGGCCTCATACAATGAGCAGTTCTTC. This codes for CASSLGGLPASYNEQFF. The rearrangement links TRBV7-6 to TRBJ2-1; possible D gene TRBD2, 6 bases. Germline assignment: CDR1 SGHVS and CDR2 FNYEAQ. The CDR3 is 17 residues long. V lost 1 base to trimming and J lost 4 bases, with 17 bases between them.

Of note for this clonotype: Being one base from a much bigger clone, this may be a read error. The rearrangement links TRBV15 to TRBJ2-1; D possibly corresponds to TRBD1 (5 bases). Germline V gene sequence: CDR1 LNHNV, CDR2 YYDKDF (reference sequence). The CDR3 has 15 residues. The V end lost 4 bases, the J end lost 2 bases, and 12 bases lay between the germline ends. The CDR3 DNA reads as TGTGCCACCAGCAAGATGGGGCTCACCTACAATGAGCAGTTCTTC. Translation: CATSKMGLTYNEQFF.

Only one count was recorded for this clonotype. The chain couples TRBV28 to TRBJ2-2, with TRBD2 as a possible D gene (5 bases). The CDR3 loop spans 17 amino acids. CDR1 and CDR2 from the germline V gene are MDHEN and SYDVKM. The V gene lost 2 bases and the J gene lost 1 base, with 14 bases spanning the gap. The CDR3 sequence is CASSLRGQELNTGELFF. CDR3 DNA: TGTGCCAGCAGTTTAAGAGGGCAGGAACTGAACACCGGGGAGCTGTTTTTT.

The rearrangement links TRBV12-3 or TRBV12-4 to TRBJ2-5; 14 nucleotides match TRBD2. The CDR3 contains 17 residues. With V trimmed by 4 bases and J by 1 base, 5 bases remained unmatched. The CDR3 reads CASSSGTSGGLQETQYF. CDR3 bases: TGTGCCAGCAGTTCCGGGACTAGCGGGGGCCTCCAAGAGACCCAGTACTTC.

In this sample, this clonotype turned up a few times. CDR3: CASSTSGGGKETQYF. DNA of the CDR3: TGTGCCAGTAGTACATCGGGGGGAGGGAAAGAGACCCAGTACTTC. This chain uses TRBV28 with TRBJ2-5; 7 bases agree with TRBD2. The germline V gene encodes CDR1 MDHEN and CDR2 SYDVKM. There are 15 residues in the CDR3. Trimming took 9 bases from V and 3 from J; bases not matched to a gene: 13.

The table lists this clonotype with many counts. The V call is TRBV7-3, the J call TRBJ2-5, with 12 bases fitting TRBD2. Germline V lookup: CDR1 SGHTA, CDR2 FQGTGA. Losses at the gene ends were 11 bases for V and 2 bases for J; bases not matched to a gene: 9. CDR3 length: 15 amino acids. CDR3 DNA: TGTGCCGGACTCACGGGACTAGCGGGTCAAGAGACCCAGTACTTC. Translated: CAGLTGLAGQETQYF.

This clonotype was seen at least ten times. The CDR3 region has the DNA TGTGCCACCAGTGAAGCCCCGTTCGGCGGAAAGCAGTTCTTC. The encoded protein is CATSEAPFGGKQFF. The chain has TRBV24-1 and TRBJ2-1; D remains ambiguous. Per the germline V gene, CDR1 is KGHDR and CDR2 is SFDVKD. V was cut by 4 bases and J by 11 bases, with 17 bases left in between. The CDR3 totals 14 residues.

This clonotype was counted between two and nine times. CDR3 region: CASSLSRLYRQIDGYTF. CDR3 DNA sequence: TGTGCCAGCAGTTTATCTCGTTTGTACAGGCAGATCGATGGCTACACCTTC. The chain combines TRBV12-3 or TRBV12-4 with TRBJ1-2; weak D call: TRBD1 (5 bases). Trimming removed 2 bases from V and 6 bases from J, with 22 bases in between. The CDR3 extends over 17 amino acids.

This clonotype came up a few times. The rearrangement joins TRBV5-6 to TRBJ2-1; D is undetermined. Germline CDR1 SGHDT, CDR2 YYEEEE. The CDR3 spans 13 residues. V lost 4 bases, J lost 7 bases, and 12 bases lay in between. DNA for the CDR3: TGTGCCAGCAGCCATCTCTCCGGGAATGAGCAGTTCTTC. Its protein product is CASSHLSGNEQFF.

In this sample, this clonotype turned up many times. This chain connects TRBV11-2 to TRBJ1-1; 7 bases match TRBD1. The CDR3 sequence is 13 residues long. Per germline, CDR1 SGHAT and CDR2 FQNNGV. V lost 5 bases to trimming and J lost 7 bases; unmatched junction nucleotides: 7. The CDR3 DNA is TGTGCCAGCAGCAGCGGGACAGTCGGTGAAGCTTTCTTT. Amino acid sequence: CASSSGTVGEAFF.

The chain links TRBV29-1 to TRBJ2-3, with 8 bases that match TRBD2. Germline V gives CDR1 SQVTM, CDR2 ANQGSEA. This CDR3 is built from 18 residues. The ends lost 0 bases at V and 1 base at J; junction bases unmatched: 12. In nucleotides, the CDR3 is TGCAGCGTTGAAGAACCTACCCTGGCGGGAGGCGGCACAGATACGCAGTATTTT. This sequence encodes CSVEEPTLAGGGTDTQYF.

There are a few counts of this clonotype. The chain combines TRBV20-1 with TRBJ2-1; 7 nucleotides agree with TRBD2. J lost 9 bases, V lost 3 bases, and 14 bases had no gene match. CDR1 DFQATT and CDR2 SNEGSKA come from the germline V gene (reference sequence). The CDR3 extends over 15 amino acids. The CDR3 reads CSARRTSDLDSEQFF. In DNA, the CDR3 is TGCAGTGCTAGGCGAACTAGCGACTTGGATAGTGAGCAGTTCTTC.

Many counts were recorded for this clonotype. The chain links TRBV7-2 to TRBJ2-3; D gene uncertain. V was shortened by 3 bases and J by 1 base, with 5 bases between the two germline ends. Germline lookup yields CDR1 SGHTA and CDR2 FQGNSA. The CDR3 is 13 residues long. Here the CDR3 reads CASSFPGTDTQYF. For the CDR3, the DNA is TGTGCCAGCAGCTTCCCGGGCACAGATACGCAGTATTTT.

This clonotype was observed a handful of times. The chain couples TRBV20-1 to TRBJ2-7; 8 nucleotides agree with TRBD2. The germline CDR1 and CDR2 sequences are DFQATT and SNEGSKA (reference sequence). Trimming at V came to 0 bases and at J to 4 bases, leaving 5 bases not matched to a gene. This CDR3 has 14 residues. CDR3 residues: CSARDREGLYEQYF. The CDR3 DNA follows: TGCAGTGCTAGAGATCGGGAGGGACTATACGAGCAGTACTTC.